Presented here are 15 T cell receptor beta chains from one specimen sequenced in a study of T cell responses to AZD1222 COVID-19 vaccine. TCRdb's table, derived via immunoSEQ multiplex PCR, lists solely in-frame clones and lacks some. The data show 130,000 or so clones, with 91% seen just once and almost 5.5% held by the top ten. Specimen: peripheral blood, collected on day 0 of AZD1222 vaccination. These TCRs come from an adult in good health.

The chain carries TRBV10-2 and TRBJ1-1; a weak D match, TRBD1 (5 bases). CDR3 size: 14 residues. The germline V gene encodes CDR1 WSHSY and CDR2 SAAADI. V dropped 4 bases and J dropped 0 bases, with 9 bases sitting between them. The CDR3 region is CASSGGRVNTEAFF. CDR3 coding DNA: TGCGCCAGCAGTGGGGGGAGGGTGAACACTGAAGCTTTCTTT.

The chain is built from TRBV7-2 and TRBJ1-5, with 7 positions matching TRBD1. CDR1 is SGHTA, CDR2 FQGNSA, per germline. V lost 2 bases, J lost 6 bases, and 7 bases stayed unmatched. This CDR3 is built from 15 residues. The CDR3, as DNA: TGTGCCAGCAGCTTACGACAGGGAGGAGGTCAGCCCCAGCATTTT. Protein product: CASSLRQGGGQPQHF. Variable domain in full (rest from reference TRBV7-2 and TRBJ1-5): GAGVSQSPSNKVTEKGKDVELRCDPISGHTALYWYRQSLGQGLEFLIYFQGNSAPDKSGLPSDRFSAERTGGSVSTLTIQRTQQEDSAVYLCASSLRQGGGQPQHFGDGTRLSIL.

This chain joins TRBV18 and TRBJ2-5, with D uncertain. The ends were cut back, 3 bases at V and 2 bases at J, with 10 bases in the middle. The CDR3 has 14 amino acids. The V gene's germline CDR1 is KGHSH and CDR2 LQKENI. The CDR3 region is CASSPSGLQETQYF. For the CDR3, the DNA is TGTGCCAGCTCACCTTCGGGCCTTCAAGAGACCCAGTACTTC.

This clone occurred a few times. This chain connects TRBV11-2 to TRBJ2-1; 13 bases fit TRBD2. Germline V gene sequence: CDR1 SGHAT, CDR2 FQNNGV. The CDR3 sequence is 16 residues long. After removal of 5 bases from V and 8 bases from J, the junction contained 9 bases not matched to a gene. Here the CDR3 DNA reads TGTGCCAGCAGCCCCAGACTAGCGGGAGGAGGTCATGAGCAGTTCTTC. Protein sequence: CASSPRLAGGGHEQFF.

This clone occurred once. The chain combines TRBV28 with TRBJ1-2; 10 bases align to TRBD1. CDR1 is MDHEN, CDR2 SYDVKM, per germline. The CDR3 loop spans 15 amino acids. The V and J ends lost 3 bases and 3 bases, in that order; junction bases with no gene match: 4. Written as DNA, the CDR3 is TGTGCCAGCAGTTTCGGGACAGGGGTCGACTATGGCTACACCTTC. This gives the protein CASSFGTGVDYGYTF.

This chain links TRBV5-6 with TRBJ1-2, with a tentative D call TRBD1 (5 bases). Trimming left V 3 bases short and J 7 bases short, with 16 bases between. The CDR3 has 14 residues. Germline V gene sequence: CDR1 SGHDT, CDR2 YYEEEE. The CDR3 DNA reads as TGTGCCAGCAGCTCCTTTGAGGGGCGAGCTGGCTACACCTTC. It specifies CASSSFEGRAGYTF.

This clone was observed a single time. The chain combines TRBV19 with TRBJ1-5; D perhaps matches TRBD1 (5 bases). Germline CDR1 and CDR2: LNHDA and SQIVND (reference sequence). This CDR3 spans 13 amino acids. Trimming removed 4 bases at V and 3 bases at J, with 7 bases between. CDR3 region: CASSRGYNQPQHF. The CDR3, as DNA: TGTGCCAGTAGTAGGGGGTACAATCAGCCCCAGCATTTT. The complete variable domain, with remaining parts taken from reference TRBV19 and TRBJ1-5, reads DGGITQSPKYLFRKEGQNVTLSCEQNLNHDAMYWYRQDPGQGLRLIYYSQIVNDFQKGDIAEGYSVSREKKESFPLTVTSAQKNPTAFYLCASSRGYNQPQHFGDGTRLSIL.

The chain has TRBV27 and TRBJ2-7; a possible D gene is TRBD1 (5 bases). V lost 0 bases, J lost 1 base, and 7 bases lay in between. The CDR3 contains 14 residues. CDR1 and CDR2 (germline): MNHEY, SMNVEV (reference sequence). As DNA, the CDR3 is TGTGCCAGCAGTTTATCGACAGCTTCCTACGAGCAGTACTTC. Protein product: CASSLSTASYEQYF.

This sequence joins TRBV29-1 and TRBJ2-3; D is unclear. The germline V gene encodes CDR1 SQVTM and CDR2 ANQGSEA. V dropped 3 bases and J dropped 2 bases, with 6 bases sitting between them. This CDR3 spans 12 amino acids. CDR3 loop: CSVDSHTDTQYF. DNA of the CDR3: TGCAGCGTTGACAGCCACACAGATACGCAGTATTTT.

The gene calls are TRBV12-3 or TRBV12-4 and TRBJ1-5, with unresolved D. CDR3 length: 13 residues. V was cut by 7 bases and J by 4 bases, with 11 bases left in between. CDR3 in amino acids: CASTRRVNQPQHF. CDR3 in DNA: TGTGCCAGCACTAGGAGGGTAAATCAGCCCCAGCATTTT.

V gene TRBV27 combines with J gene TRBJ1-5; maybe TRBD1 (5 bases). The CDR3 consists of 15 residues. V was shortened by 5 bases and J by 5 bases, with 16 bases between the two germline ends. Looked up from germline, CDR1 is MNHEY and CDR2 is SMNVEV (reference sequence). The CDR3 nucleotides read TGTGCCAGCAGTCCGCGGGCGTGGGGGGATCAGCCCCAGCATTTT. It translates to CASSPRAWGDQPQHF.

The rearrangement links TRBV10-1 to TRBJ1-1; D gene uncertain. This CDR3 spans 14 amino acids. Per germline, CDR1 WNHNN and CDR2 SYGVQD (reference sequence). V was shortened by 1 base and J by 1 base, with 7 bases between the two germline ends. CDR3 sequence: CASSEWPRNTEAFF. CDR3 sequence (DNA): TGCGCCAGCAGTGAGTGGCCGAGGAACACTGAAGCTTTCTTT.

The V call is TRBV25-1, the J call TRBJ1-2, with 8 nucleotides matching TRBD1. Germline loops: CDR1 MGHDK, CDR2 SYGVNS. V lost 3 bases, J lost 6 bases, and 3 bases stayed unmatched. The CDR3 runs to 13 residues. CDR3 nucleotide sequence: TGTGCCAGCAGTGAGGGGACAGGTGATGGCTACACCTTC. Its translation: CASSEGTGDGYTF.

This clone was recorded once. The chain carries TRBV9 and TRBJ2-1; possible D gene TRBD2, 6 bases. V lost 5 bases and J 10 bases, leaving 25 bases between the germline ends. Germline V gene lookup returns CDR1 SGDLS and CDR2 YYNGEE. The CDR3 is 16 residues long. The CDR3 DNA reads as TGTGCCAGCAGACCTCTTTTGCGCGGGGAGTCCCCCGAGCAGTTCTTC. This gives the protein CASRPLLRGESPEQFF. Using reference TRBV9 and TRBJ2-1 for the parts outside the CDR3, the full variable domain is DSGVTQTPKHLITATGQRVTLRCSPRSGDLSVYWYQQSLDQGLQFLIQYYNGEERAKGNILERFSAQQFPDLHSELNLSSLELGDSALYFCASRPLLRGESPEQFFGPGTRLTVL.

The chain is built from TRBV28 and TRBJ2-7; D unclear. The CDR3 runs 15 residues. V was pared by 5 bases and J by 3 bases, with 17 bases between. In germline, CDR1 is MDHEN, CDR2 SYDVKM. DNA of the CDR3: TGTGCCAGCAGTCCCTTGAGGAATGACTTCTACGAGCAGTACTTC. Residues: CASSPLRNDFYEQYF.